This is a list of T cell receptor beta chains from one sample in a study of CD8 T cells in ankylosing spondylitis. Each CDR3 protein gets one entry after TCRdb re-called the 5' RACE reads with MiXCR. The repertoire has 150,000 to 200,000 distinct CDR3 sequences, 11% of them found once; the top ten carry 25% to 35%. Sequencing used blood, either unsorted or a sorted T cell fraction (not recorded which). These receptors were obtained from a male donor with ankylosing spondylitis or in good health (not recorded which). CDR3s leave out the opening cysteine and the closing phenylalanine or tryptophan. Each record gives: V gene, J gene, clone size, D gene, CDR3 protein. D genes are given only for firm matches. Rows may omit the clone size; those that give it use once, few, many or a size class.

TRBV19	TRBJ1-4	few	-	ASSPSGGEDEKLF
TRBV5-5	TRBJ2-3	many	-	ASSLISRIWETDTQY
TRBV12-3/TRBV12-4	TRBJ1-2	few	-	ASSFGGLGYT
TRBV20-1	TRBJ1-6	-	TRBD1	SAYGQGAGIVVSPLH
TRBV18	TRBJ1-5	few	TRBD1	ASSVGTGGLGNQPQH
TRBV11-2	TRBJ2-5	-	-	ASSPLARGRRETQY
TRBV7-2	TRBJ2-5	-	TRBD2	ASSLAGLAGRQETQY
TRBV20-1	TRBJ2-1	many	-	SARTPSTLNEQF
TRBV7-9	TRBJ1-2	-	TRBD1	ASSLVSRGLNYGYT
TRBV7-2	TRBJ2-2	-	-	ASSPISTGELF
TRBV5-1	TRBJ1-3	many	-	ASSSDSATGNTIY
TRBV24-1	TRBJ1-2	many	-	ATSDSRGRQT
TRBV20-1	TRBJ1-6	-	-	SVIPGLPNNSPLH
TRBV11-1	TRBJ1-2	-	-	ASSSRGVGDQTFDGYT
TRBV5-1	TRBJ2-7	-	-	ASSRSGTPAYEQY
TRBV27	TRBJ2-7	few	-	ASSLTSLSYEQY
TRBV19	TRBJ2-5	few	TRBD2	ASRPAGVETQY
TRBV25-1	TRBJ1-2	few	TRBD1	ASRDPGGGGYT
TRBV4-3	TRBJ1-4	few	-	ASSLGGRGNEKLF
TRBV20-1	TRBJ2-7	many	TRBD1	SATTGLSYEQY
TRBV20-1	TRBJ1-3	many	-	SALGPTLTGNTIY
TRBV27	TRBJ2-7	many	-	ASSSNAYYEQY
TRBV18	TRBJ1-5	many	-	ASSPGRNLGNQPQH
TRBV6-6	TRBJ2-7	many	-	ASSYPPHEQY
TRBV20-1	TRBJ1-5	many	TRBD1	SARWGGQSSNQPQH
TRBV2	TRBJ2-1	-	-	ASSEAGPGNEQF
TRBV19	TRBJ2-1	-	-	ASSMNSGSLNEQF
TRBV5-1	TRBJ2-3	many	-	ASSLDWTSARTDTQY
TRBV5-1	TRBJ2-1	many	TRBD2	ASSNEREGRFEQF
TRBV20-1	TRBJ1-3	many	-	SASGGLDGNTIY
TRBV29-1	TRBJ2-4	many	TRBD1	SVEMGQGKNIQY